This T cell receptor (beta chain) derives from a study of CD8 T cells in Susac syndrome (dated by TCRdb to between 2018 and 2021). The study in broad terms: Repertoire sequencing was used to test whether CD8+ T cell activation and differentiation in Susac syndrome was antigen driven.

This clonotype appeared a single time. Its antigen specificity is not known. Per-nucleotide qualities are absent, and no much larger clonotype sits a single base away. Evidence from one read is weak. Sequences MNHNS (CDR1) and SASEGT (CDR2) are obtained from the germline V gene. The V end loses 7 bases and the J end loses 1 base, and a stretch of 19 bases separates them. The CDR3 numbers 16 residues from cysteine through phenylalanine. CDR3 DNA only is kept here, 48 bases in frame from base 1. RNA was extracted with the RNeasy kit and roughly 0.45 to 1 ug was reverse transcribed using random hexamers. The immunoSEQ multiplex PCR assay, which covers 54 Vbeta and 13 Jbeta segments, was used to amplify TCR beta CDR3 regions. PCR amplification bias was corrected using a synthetic template baseline for primer optimization and computational correction. Per the authors' processing: Reads were annotated to V, D and J genes according to IMGT and were analyzed with immunoSEQ Analyzer, with only productive sequences retained. Clonality was computed as one minus Shannon entropy normalized by log2 of the number of productive unique sequences. Public and private clones were assessed among the 100 most prevalent clones of each patient and control. Clones were defined as Susac-specific when absent from the healthy and MS cohorts, from 1,000 to 1,100 published viral clones and from other ImmuneACCESS disease sequences. TCRdb reprocessed the public reads (quality trimming at Q25 with fastp, clone calling with MiXCR) and kept in-frame beta chains. Each CDR3 protein appears once, grouped with its most common genes and DNA. TCRdb's processing, not the authors' own work, is the source of the V and J calls. The sample data list some 190,000 distinct CDR3 sequences, and 90% to 95% of these were observed just once. The ten biggest clones cover 0.09% to 0.12% of the sample.

Peripheral blood CD8+ and CD4+ T cells from healthy donors, Susac syndrome patients and multiple sclerosis patients were profiled using high-throughput TCR beta sequencing. Healthy donors were included as age- and sex-matched controls. Bulk CD8+ and CD4+ T cells were purified by magnetic negative isolation, while CD8+ TEMRA cells were enriched using FACS. Blood was collected in EDTA tubes and processed within 24 hours, with PBMCs isolated through density gradient centrifugation. PBMCs destined for TCR sequencing were cryopreserved in liquid nitrogen and later thawed in a 37 °C water bath. A purity of at least 90% was achieved for sorted or isolated CD4+, CD8+ and CD8+ TEMRA cells. Beyond this particular receptor, the publication reports: The TCR sequencing and HLA analysis was acknowledged to have included a relatively small number of individuals.

Sample: CD4+ T cells from PBMCs. The TCR was taken from a human donor in good health. The V gene is TRBV6-1 and the J gene is TRBJ2-5; a weak D assignment points to TRBD2 (7 bases agree). The DNA sequence reads TGTGCCAGCATCCGATGGGGGGGGCGCGGCCAAGAGACCCAGTACTTC. Its translation reads: CASIRWGGRGQETQYF.